One sample yielded the 7 T cell receptor beta chains listed below, sequenced in a study of technical replicates of blood from several donors. Libraries were prepared by immunoSEQ multiplex PCR; TCRdb keeps only in-frame clonotypes and omits some of them. Seen here are tens of thousands of clones, around 94% observed once, and the top ten hold about 0.23%. The sequencing input was T cells isolated from PBMCs. All receptors come from a human donor in good health.

The chain combines TRBV4-1 with TRBJ2-7; 11 bases are shared with TRBD2. Germline V CDR1 and CDR2: MGHRA, YSYEKL. This CDR3 contains 15 residues. V gave up 2 bases and J gave up 6 bases; unmatched junction bases: 6. The CDR3 is CASSQLAGGQSEQYF. DNA for the CDR3: TGCGCCAGCAGCCAATTAGCGGGGGGGCAAAGCGAGCAGTACTTC.

This clone was detected a few times. This sequence joins TRBV5-5 and TRBJ1-5, with a possible D match to TRBD1 (6 bases). The V gene's germline CDR1 is SGHKS and CDR2 YYEKEE (reference sequence). V lost 3 bases, J lost 1 base, and 14 bases lay in between. The CDR3 is made up of 16 amino acids. The CDR3 is CASSSQGPLSNQPQHF. The CDR3 DNA sequence: TGTGCCAGCAGCTCACAGGGACCTCTGAGCAATCAGCCCCAGCATTTT.

This chain joins TRBV6-6 and TRBJ2-3, with 9 bases lining up with TRBD2. J gave up 2 bases and V 7 bases, and 7 bases lay outside the gene matches. Per germline, CDR1 MNHNY and CDR2 SVGAGI (reference sequence). This CDR3 has 15 residues. The CDR3 here is CASISSGGNTDTQYF. CDR3 in DNA: TGTGCCAGCATCTCCAGCGGGGGGAACACAGATACGCAGTATTTT.

V gene TRBV7-6 combines with J gene TRBJ2-7, with TRBD2 matching over 14 bases. The CDR3 runs 15 residues. Germline assignment: CDR1 SGHVS and CDR2 FNYEAQ. The ends lost 5 bases at V and 5 bases at J; junction bases unmatched: 5. The CDR3 loop reads CASSPTSGGAHEQYF. As DNA, the CDR3 is TGTGCCAGCAGCCCGACTAGCGGGGGGGCCCACGAGCAGTACTTC.

The J gene is TRBJ2-5, the V gene TRBV28; a possible D gene is TRBD1 (6 bases). The V and J ends lost 7 bases and 0 bases respectively, with 21 bases between them. Germline values: CDR1 MDHEN, CDR2 SYDVKM. This CDR3 has 17 residues. The CDR3: CASKQNKGVSYQETQYF. CDR3 DNA sequence: TGTGCCAGCAAGCAAAATAAGGGGGTCTCGTACCAAGAGACCCAGTACTTC.

There are a few counts of this clone. The CDR3: CASRFPGRGATGELFF. CDR3 nucleotide sequence: TGTGCCAGCAGGTTCCCCGGGAGGGGAGCCACCGGGGAGCTGTTTTTT. The chain joins TRBV11-2 to TRBJ2-2, with 8 bases fitting TRBD2. The germline V gene encodes CDR1 SGHAT and CDR2 FQNNGV. The V and J ends lost 6 bases and 4 bases, in that order; junction bases with no gene match: 10. This CDR3 spans 16 amino acids.

The V call is TRBV13, the J call TRBJ2-1; unclear D gene. V was clipped by 6 bases and J by 0 bases, with 6 bases between them. Looked up from germline, CDR1 is PRHDT and CDR2 is FYEKMQ (reference sequence). The CDR3 length is 13 residues. The CDR3 region is CASSPSSYNEQFF. The DNA of the CDR3 is TGTGCCAGCAGTCCTAGCTCCTACAATGAGCAGTTCTTC.